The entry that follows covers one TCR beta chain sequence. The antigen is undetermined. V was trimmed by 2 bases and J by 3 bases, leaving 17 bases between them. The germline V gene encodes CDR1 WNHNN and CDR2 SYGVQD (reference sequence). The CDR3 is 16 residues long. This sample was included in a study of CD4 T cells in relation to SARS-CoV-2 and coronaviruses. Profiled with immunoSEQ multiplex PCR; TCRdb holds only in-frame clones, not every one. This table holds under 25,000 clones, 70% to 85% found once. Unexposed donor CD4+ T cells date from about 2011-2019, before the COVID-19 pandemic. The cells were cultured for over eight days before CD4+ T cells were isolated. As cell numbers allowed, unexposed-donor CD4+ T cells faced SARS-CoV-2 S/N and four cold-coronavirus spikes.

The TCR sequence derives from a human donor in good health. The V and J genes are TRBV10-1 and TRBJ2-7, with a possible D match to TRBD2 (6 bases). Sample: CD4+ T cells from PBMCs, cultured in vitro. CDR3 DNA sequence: TGCGCCAGCAGTGAGGTGCTAGCGTCAGAAATCTACGAGCAGTACTTC. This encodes CASSEVLASEIYEQYF.